These 22 T cell receptor beta chains came from one sample sequenced in a study of lymphopenia after photon versus proton radiotherapy. The repertoire was sequenced with immunoSEQ multiplex PCR; TCRdb's copy has only in-frame clones and lacks some. In the table there are about 27,000 clones, around 90% of which are singletons. The source was peripheral blood, collected from a patient treated with photon-based radiotherapy. Receptors originate from a man over 45 with gastric cancer.

The chain is built from TRBV6-1 and TRBJ2-7; 9 bases agree with TRBD1. With V trimmed by 10 bases and J by 6 bases, 13 bases remained unmatched. This CDR3 contains 14 residues. Looked up from germline, CDR1 is MNHNS and CDR2 is SASEGT. The CDR3 region has the DNA TGTGCCATAGGACAGGGGAGGTTCGTTGGCGAGCAGTACGTC. This gives the protein CAIGQGRFVGEQYV.

By sample share, this clone is large. The chain uses TRBV12-2 and TRBJ1-2. TRBV12-2 is a pseudogene locus. The CDR3 loop spans 14 amino acids. The DNA of the CDR3 is TGTGCAAGTCGCTTATATGACGCAGACTATGGCTACACCTTC. As protein: CASRLYDADYGYTF.

J is TRBJ2-1 and V is TRBV5-1; 7 bases line up with TRBD1. CDR1 SGHRS and CDR2 YFSETQ come from the germline V gene. The CDR3 has 15 residues. The J segment lost 4 bases and the V segment lost 1 base, leaving 5 bases of the junction unmatched. The CDR3 DNA reads as TGCGCCAGCAGCTTGTCCGGGACAGCATACAATGAGCAGTTCTTC. The encoded protein is CASSLSGTAYNEQFF.

V usage is TRBV19 and J usage is TRBJ2-6, with D perhaps being TRBD1 or TRBD2 (5 bases each). Germline V gene data show CDR1 as LNHDA and CDR2 as SQIVND (reference sequence). The V end lost 1 base, the J end lost 4 bases, and 11 bases lay between the germline ends. This CDR3 has 16 residues. The CDR3 is CASSIGRGVGANVLTF. The DNA for the CDR3 is TGTGCCAGTAGTATAGGTAGAGGGGTCGGGGCCAACGTCCTGACTTTC.

The genes are TRBV5-1 and TRBJ1-4; D remains unclear. This CDR3 spans 15 amino acids. Trimming stripped 4 bases from V and 8 bases from J, with 18 bases between. Germline V lookup: CDR1 SGHRS, CDR2 YFSETQ. Written as DNA, the CDR3 is TGCGCCAGCAGCCGAGGCCGGACTTCGGGGGAAAAACTGTTTTTT. This translates into CASSRGRTSGEKLFF.

This chain links TRBV7-2 with TRBJ2-2; TRBD2 is a possible D gene (5 bases). Germline V gives CDR1 SGHTA, CDR2 FQGNSA. The V and J ends lost 5 bases and 4 bases respectively, with 14 bases between them. The CDR3 has 15 residues. As DNA, the CDR3 is TGTGCCAGCAGCCAGTGGGAGTACGCCACCGGGGAGCTGTTTTTT. Protein: CASSQWEYATGELFF.

The chain carries TRBV9 and TRBJ2-3; 9 bases agree with TRBD1. Germline values: CDR1 SGDLS, CDR2 YYNGEE. This CDR3 has 15 residues. J gave up 4 bases and V 3 bases, and 6 bases lay outside the gene matches. CDR3: CASSARDRDSDTQYF. CDR3 bases: TGTGCCAGCAGCGCCCGGGACAGGGATTCAGATACGCAGTATTTT.

The chain has TRBV10-3 and TRBJ2-1; no definite D call. With 2 bases removed from V and 8 bases from J, the gap between germline ends came to 16 bases. Germline V gene lookup returns CDR1 ENHRY and CDR2 SYGVKD. CDR3 size: 15 residues. DNA of the CDR3: TGTGCCATCAGTGAGGAAGGGCAAGCTTTCTATGAGCAGTTCTTC. The encoded protein is CAISEEGQAFYEQFF.

The chain uses TRBV18 and TRBJ1-2; D unresolved. Germline CDR1 KGHSH, CDR2 LQKENI. Trimming cost V 2 bases and J 1 base, with 5 bases left between them. The CDR3 covers 13 residues. The CDR3 loop reads CASSPNSNYGYTF. The DNA for the CDR3 is TGTGCCAGCTCACCAAATAGTAACTATGGCTACACCTTC.

This clone appeared a few times. The chain carries TRBV5-5 and TRBJ1-2, with 10 nucleotides matching TRBD1. Germline V lookup: CDR1 SGHKS, CDR2 YYEKEE (reference sequence). V gave up 4 bases and J gave up 6 bases; unmatched junction bases: 6. This CDR3 contains 14 residues. The CDR3 is CASSHSGQGDGYTF. For the CDR3, the DNA is TGTGCCAGCAGCCATTCAGGACAGGGGGATGGCTACACCTTC.

The V gene is TRBV19, the J gene TRBJ1-5, with D tentatively TRBD1 (5 bases). CDR1 is LNHDA, CDR2 SQIVND, per germline (reference sequence). V was trimmed by 7 bases and J by 9 bases, leaving 16 bases between them. This CDR3 spans 13 amino acids. This chain's CDR3 is CASTQGGGLPQHF. In DNA form, the CDR3 reads TGTGCCAGTACGCAGGGAGGAGGGCTGCCCCAGCATTTT.

The V and J genes are TRBV11-2 and TRBJ2-3; D uncertain. Between the trimmed V and J ends, which lost 4 bases and 9 bases, there was a span of 11 bases. Germline-derived CDR1 and CDR2 are SGHAT and FQNNGV. The CDR3 has 12 amino acids. In DNA form, the CDR3 reads TGTGCCAGCAGCTCCTCCATGCTGACGCAGTATTTT. This codes for CASSSSMLTQYF.

This clone was found once. This chain uses TRBV11-3 with TRBJ2-3, with a tentative D call TRBD2 (7 bases). Germline CDR1 reads SGHNT; CDR2 reads YENEEA. CDR3 size: 15 residues. Trimming removed 1 base at V and 6 bases at J, with 14 bases between. CDR3 bases: TGTGCCAGCAGCTTAGGTTCAGGGGAGGGGGATACGCAGTATTTT. Translating gives CASSLGSGEGDTQYF.

This rearrangement joins TRBV4-3 to TRBJ2-1; 15 bases match TRBD2. J gave up 7 bases and V 1 base, and 2 bases lay outside the gene matches. CDR3 length: 16 amino acids. Germline V gene lookup returns CDR1 LGHNA and CDR2 YSLEER. CDR3 sequence: CASSQAGTSGGNEQFF. The DNA for the CDR3 is TGCGCCAGCAGCCAAGCTGGGACTAGCGGGGGGAATGAGCAGTTCTTC.

CDR3 coding DNA: TGTGCCACCAGCAGAGATCCCCTTTCGTTAGAGACCCAGTACTTC. Translated, it gives CATSRDPLSLETQYF. This rearrangement joins TRBV15 to TRBJ2-5; D uncertain. With 0 bases removed from V and 4 bases from J, the gap between germline ends came to 12 bases. Germline CDR1 and CDR2: LNHNV and YYDKDF (reference sequence). The CDR3 is 15 amino acids.

The rearrangement links TRBV5-1 to TRBJ1-6; D gene uncertain. Germline CDR1 reads SGHRS; CDR2 reads YFSETQ. The CDR3 is 13 amino acids. Trimming removed 0 bases at V and 8 bases at J, with 6 bases between. The CDR3 region is CASSLAGYSPLHF. CDR3 bases: TGCGCCAGCAGCTTGGCCGGTTATTCACCCCTCCACTTT. The variable domain in full, with the rest retrieved from reference TRBV5-1 and TRBJ1-6, is KAGVTQTPRYLIKTRGQQVTLSCSPISGHRSVSWYQQTPGQGLQFLFEYFSETQRNKGNFPGRFSGRQFSNSRSEMNVSTLELGDSALYLCASSLAGYSPLHFGNGTRLTVT.

This rearrangement joins TRBV7-9 to TRBJ1-3; no definite D call. From germline, CDR1 is SEHNR and CDR2 FQNEAQ (reference sequence). Trimming took off 5 bases at V and 4 bases at J, with 6 bases between the two ends. CDR3 length equals 12 residues. CDR3 coding DNA: TGTGCCAGCAGCGAACAGGGAAACACCATATATTTT. Its protein is CASSEQGNTIYF.

This clone was seen a few times. The chain links TRBV27 to TRBJ1-6; 9 bases map to TRBD1. There are 15 residues in the CDR3. Germline V gene sequence: CDR1 MNHEY, CDR2 SMNVEV (reference sequence). V lost 9 bases, J lost 5 bases, and 8 bases stayed unmatched. In DNA form, the CDR3 reads TGTGCCAGTACCTTACAGGGGGCCAATAATTCACCCCTCCACTTT. This translates into CASTLQGANNSPLHF.

The genes are TRBV6-5 and TRBJ2-7; D not resolved. Trimming removed 0 bases at V and 0 bases at J, with 9 bases between. Germline values: CDR1 MNHEY, CDR2 SVGAGI. The CDR3 runs to 15 residues. CDR3 sequence (DNA): TGTGCCAGCAGTTACTCTGACGCAAGCTCCTACGAGCAGTACTTC. This sequence encodes CASSYSDASSYEQYF.

Note on this clone: At one end the junction does not follow the germline gene, possibly because of a read error. V gene TRBV7-3 combines with J gene TRBJ2-6; the match to TRBD1 covers 9 bases. Germline assignment: CDR1 SGHTA and CDR2 FQGTGA. The CDR3 consists of 18 residues. CDR3 amino acids: CASSVTGTGLAGANVLTF. In DNA, the CDR3 is TGTGCCAGCAGCGTAACCGGGACAGGGCTCGCCGGGGCCAACGTCCTGACTTTC.

The CDR3 nucleotides read TGTGCCTGGAGGATAGAAGGCTATGGCTACACCTTC. Amino acids: CAWRIEGYGYTF. This chain joins TRBV30 and TRBJ1-2; unclear D gene. This CDR3 contains 12 residues. Germline-derived CDR1 and CDR2 are GTSNPN and SVGIG (reference sequence). Trimming removed 3 bases at V and 4 bases at J, with 9 bases between.

The V and J genes are TRBV5-1 and TRBJ2-5; D is perhaps TRBD1 (6 bases). Germline CDR1 SGHRS, CDR2 YFSETQ. The CDR3 is 14 amino acids. Trimming cost V 3 bases and J 5 bases, with 14 bases left between them. This chain's CDR3 is CASSSTGLRETQYF. The CDR3 coding sequence is TGCGCCAGCAGCTCTACAGGGTTACGGGAGACCCAGTACTTC. Drawing the rest from reference TRBV5-1 and TRBJ2-5, the complete variable domain is KAGVTQTPRYLIKTRGQQVTLSCSPISGHRSVSWYQQTPGQGLQFLFEYFSETQRNKGNFPGRFSGRQFSNSRSEMNVSTLELGDSALYLCASSSTGLRETQYFGPGTRLLVL.